This passage covers 5 T cell receptor beta chains from one sample sequenced in a study of cytomegalovirus exposure and HLA in healthy donors. PCR primers comprised 60 Vbeta and 13 Jbeta primers. Method: immunoSEQ multiplex PCR; TCRdb's copy keeps in-frame clones and lacks some. The sample lists 200,000 to 250,000 clones, approximately 78% occurring once. Material: PBMCs. Source of these receptors: a woman between 40 and 55 years old in good health and CMV-seronegative.

This chain uses TRBV5-1 with TRBJ2-3; D is unresolved. V lost 3 bases and J 5 bases, leaving 13 bases between the germline ends. CDR1 and CDR2 (germline): SGHRS, YFSETQ. CDR3 size: 14 residues. This CDR3 is CASSWFLERDTQYF. CDR3 nucleotides: TGCGCCAGCAGCTGGTTCCTTGAGCGAGATACGCAGTATTTT.

The chain recombines TRBV5-1 with TRBJ2-5; D is possibly TRBD2 (5 bases). The V gene's germline CDR1 is SGHRS and CDR2 YFSETQ. V gave up 2 bases and J gave up 2 bases, with 10 bases separating them. The CDR3 consists of 14 residues. In DNA form, the CDR3 reads TGCGCCAGCAGCTTTGGTCGGACTCAAGAGACCCAGTACTTC. This gives the protein CASSFGRTQETQYF.

The chain joins TRBV28 to TRBJ1-2, with TRBD1 identical over 10 bases. The junction had 12 bases not matched to a gene; V was cut back by 5 bases and J by 9 bases. The germline gives CDR1 MDHEN, CDR2 SYDVKM. This CDR3 contains 15 residues. CDR3 in amino acids: CASSAAGTGAMSYTF. The CDR3 bases are TGTGCCAGCAGTGCCGCCGGGACAGGGGCTATGAGCTACACCTTC.

The rearrangement joins TRBV5-1 to TRBJ2-1, with D perhaps TRBD1 (5 bases). This CDR3 is built from 16 residues. V was pared by 0 bases and J by 4 bases, with 14 bases between. Germline loops: CDR1 SGHRS, CDR2 YFSETQ. The CDR3 loop reads CASSLAGRVGYNEQFF. The CDR3, as DNA: TGCGCCAGCAGCTTGGCTGGCAGGGTGGGTTACAATGAGCAGTTCTTC.

This chain connects TRBV6-1 to TRBJ1-5; 10 bases map to TRBD1. After removal of 6 bases from V and 6 bases from J, the junction contained 2 bases not matched to a gene. The CDR3 is 13 amino acids. The germline V gene encodes CDR1 MNHNS and CDR2 SASEGT. The DNA for the CDR3 is TGTGCCAGCAGGACAGGGGGCAGTCAGCCCCAGCATTTT. It yields the protein CASRTGGSQPQHF.